The 16 T cell receptor beta chains given below trace back to one sample, sequenced in a study of technical replicates of blood from a few donors. Data came from immunoSEQ multiplex PCR; TCRdb stores just in-frame clones and leaves some out. The table includes under 95,000 clones, roughly 89% detected once. The sample taken for sequencing was T cells isolated from PBMCs. The origin of the receptors is a human donor in good health. Some clones in this sample may be carry-over from other donors' samples.

This sequence joins TRBV27 and TRBJ2-7, with a weak D call TRBD2 (6 bases). The V end lost 3 bases, the J end lost 4 bases, and 13 bases lay between the germline ends. The germline V gene encodes CDR1 MNHEY and CDR2 SMNVEV (reference sequence). CDR3 length equals 14 residues. In nucleotides, the CDR3 is TGTGCCAGCAGTTTCCGTCGCGGGATATACGAGCAGTACTTC. Translation: CASSFRRGIYEQYF.

The V and J genes are TRBV29-1 and TRBJ2-5; 7 bases fit TRBD2. The CDR3 spans 12 residues. Germline loops: CDR1 SQVTM, CDR2 ANQGSEA. The CDR3 bases are TGCAGTGCCGGGGGGTTGGAAGAGACCCAGTACTTC. It specifies CSAGGLEETQYF.

The gene calls are TRBV19 and TRBJ1-1, with D possibly matching TRBD1 (6 bases). Deletions cut 6 bases from V and 1 base from J, with 15 bases between. CDR1 and CDR2 (germline): LNHDA, SQIVND (reference sequence). The CDR3 extends over 15 amino acids. CDR3 region: CASRILRGRNTEAFF. For the CDR3, the DNA is TGTGCCAGTAGGATACTCAGGGGCAGGAACACTGAAGCTTTCTTT.

This clone was seen a handful of times. In DNA form, the CDR3 reads TGCGCCAGCAGCCAAGGGCCGGGACAGATAGCCAAAAACATTCAGTACTTC. Encoded protein: CASSQGPGQIAKNIQYF. The J gene is TRBJ2-4, the V gene TRBV4-1; 7 bases line up with TRBD1. CDR3 length: 17 amino acids. V lost 1 base, J lost 0 bases, and 6 bases stayed unmatched. Germline loops: CDR1 MGHRA, CDR2 YSYEKL.

The chain carries TRBV2 and TRBJ2-1; 11 bases are shared with TRBD1. The V and J ends lost 6 bases and 8 bases, in that order; junction bases with no gene match: 9. Looked up from germline, CDR1 is SNHLY and CDR2 is FYNNEI. This CDR3 is built from 15 residues. As DNA, the CDR3 is TGTGCCAGCAGCGATCGGGACAGGGGGAAAGATGAGCAGTTCTTC. This sequence encodes CASSDRDRGKDEQFF.

The V and J genes are TRBV29-1 and TRBJ2-5; D might be TRBD1 (5 bases). The CDR3 totals 12 residues. Per the germline V gene, CDR1 is SQVTM and CDR2 is ANQGSEA. Trimming took 4 bases from V and 2 from J, leaving 8 bases between them. CDR3 sequence: CSVAQGQETQYF. The CDR3 region has the DNA TGCAGCGTTGCCCAGGGACAAGAGACCCAGTACTTC.

The chain employs TRBV6-5 and TRBJ2-1; TRBD2 aligns across 7 bases. The CDR3 is 14 amino acids. In germline, CDR1 is MNHEY, CDR2 SVGAGI. V was pared by 6 bases and J by 5 bases, with 7 bases of the junction left unmatched. CDR3 loop: CASSRLGLNNEQFF. As DNA, the CDR3 is TGTGCCAGCAGCCGCCTGGGACTAAACAATGAGCAGTTCTTC.

This clone was recorded once. This chain joins TRBV7-7 and TRBJ2-5; D is possibly TRBD2 (6 bases). This CDR3 spans 15 amino acids. Germline V gene sequence: CDR1 SSHAT, CDR2 FNYEAQ (reference sequence). V lost 1 base and J lost 4, with 13 bases in between. The CDR3 protein is CASSLGGGAGETQYF. DNA of the CDR3: TGTGCCAGCAGCTTAGGTGGTGGAGCGGGAGAGACCCAGTACTTC. Looking up the rest from reference TRBV7-7 and TRBJ2-5 gives the full variable domain: GAGVSQSPRYKVTKRGQDVTLRCDPISSHATLYWYQQALGQGPEFLTYFNYEAQPDKSGLPSDRFSAERPEGSISTLTIQRTEQRDSAMYRCASSLGGGAGETQYFGPGTRLLVL.

This clone was observed once. V gene TRBV6-5 combines with J gene TRBJ2-7; D is unclear. The V end lost 6 bases, the J end lost 2 bases, and 11 bases lay between the germline ends. Germline CDR1 reads MNHEY; CDR2 reads SVGAGI. There are 13 residues in the CDR3. The CDR3 protein is CASRRGPAYEQYF. CDR3 in DNA: TGTGCCAGCAGACGAGGTCCCGCCTACGAGCAGTACTTC.

The chain joins TRBV30 to TRBJ1-1, with D unresolved. CDR1 is GTSNPN and CDR2 is SVGIG in the germline V gene (reference sequence). Trimming stripped 2 bases from V and 3 bases from J, with 4 bases between. CDR3 length: 11 amino acids. CDR3 residues: CAWSSDTEAFF. Written as DNA, the CDR3 is TGTGCCTGGAGTTCGGACACTGAAGCTTTCTTT.

V is TRBV7-9 and J is TRBJ2-2; the match to TRBD1 covers 7 bases. This CDR3 has 14 residues. Germline CDR1 is SEHNR and CDR2 is FQNEAQ (reference sequence). V was clipped by 5 bases and J by 7 bases; unmatched bases: 7. DNA of the CDR3: TGTGCCAGCAGCCCTGGACAGGCCTTCGGGGAGCTGTTTTTT. Protein: CASSPGQAFGELFF.

This chain uses TRBV27 with TRBJ2-7, with 10 bases identical to TRBD2. This CDR3 region has 16 residues. CDR1 and CDR2 (germline): MNHEY, SMNVEV (reference sequence). The ends lost 5 bases at V and 5 bases at J; junction bases unmatched: 12. The CDR3 loop is CASSGLLAGFHHEQYF. CDR3 DNA sequence: TGTGCCAGCAGTGGGTTACTAGCGGGGTTCCACCACGAGCAGTACTTC.

The chain carries TRBV4-1 and TRBJ1-2; the D gene is possibly TRBD1 (6 bases). This CDR3 comprises 16 residues. Germline lookup yields CDR1 MGHRA and CDR2 YSYEKL. V gave up 4 bases and J gave up 5 bases, with 20 bases separating them. The DNA of the CDR3 is TGCGCCAGCAGCCGACGAACGGACAGTTTGACTTATGGCTACACCTTC. Protein product: CASSRRTDSLTYGYTF.

The J gene is TRBJ1-5, the V gene TRBV6-4; D perhaps matches TRBD1 (5 bases). Germline V gives CDR1 MRHNA, CDR2 SNTAGT. There are 15 residues in the CDR3. Trimming cost V 4 bases and J 3 bases, with 13 bases left between them. CDR3 loop: CASSVEGRLNQPQHF. CDR3 nucleotides: TGTGCCAGCAGTGTCGAGGGGAGGCTCAATCAGCCCCAGCATTTT.

This clone has only one observation. The gene calls are TRBV7-9 and TRBJ1-4, with a tentative D call TRBD1 (6 bases). The germline V and J ends were trimmed by 3 bases and 5 bases, with 16 bases remaining between them. Germline CDR1 SEHNR, CDR2 FQNEAQ (reference sequence). This CDR3 is 16 amino acids long. In nucleotides, the CDR3 is TGTGCCAGCAGCTTCGATCGTTCACAGGGAAATGAAAAACTGTTTTTT. Translating gives CASSFDRSQGNEKLFF.

The chain joins TRBV11-2 to TRBJ2-2, with D hard to call. Trimming shortened V by 5 bases and J by 6 bases, and 13 bases separated the two germline ends. CDR1 is SGHAT and CDR2 is FQNNGV in the germline V gene. The CDR3 has 14 residues. CDR3 DNA sequence: TGTGCCAGCAGCCCCGGGTCGTGGGCCGGGGAGCTGTTTTTT. It specifies CASSPGSWAGELFF.